The table lists the clone carrying this T cell receptor (beta chain) with a few counts. What it binds is unknown. The PCR made use of 60 Vbeta and 13 Jbeta primers. Produced via immunoSEQ multiplex PCR; TCRdb's table is partial and in-frame only. The repertoire holds under 150,000 clones, with nearly 65% as singletons. The CDR3 covers 14 residues. V was cut by 6 bases and J by 4 bases, with 15 bases left in between. CDR1 and CDR2 (germline): LNHDA, SQIVND (reference sequence). The data belong to a study of cytomegalovirus exposure and HLA in healthy donors. Study summary: HLA-typed donors contributed 80 million to 85 million unique TCRs, which were held in an early data release.

Study findings and constraints: Earlier findings revealed that most TCR beta V segments proved productive either about 90% or about 30% of the time. Analyzed later, most CMV-associated TCR beta chains appeared HLA-restricted.

This chain links TRBV19 with TRBJ2-5; possible D gene TRBD1, 6 bases. Sequenced material: PBMCs. This TCR was sampled from a man in his forties in good health and CMV-seropositive. This chain's CDR3 is CASRGEQGLETQYF. CDR3 sequence (DNA): TGTGCCAGTAGAGGGGAACAGGGCTTAGAGACCCAGTACTTC.